This TCR beta chain was observed in a study of blood T cell repertoires in COVID-19. Study as a whole: The origin of the acute and convalescent COVID-19 samples was the United States, Italy and Spain. PBMCs, B-cell-depleted T cells, or T cells were the source of the cDNA or gDNA that made up the material.

Germline V gene lookup returns CDR1 MNHEY and CDR2 SVGEGT. This CDR3 has 11 amino acids. Deletions cut 4 bases from V and 10 bases from J, with 10 bases between. In the original workflow: Scientists estimated how many nucleated cells there were by amplifying reference gene primers. Libraries were prepared by immunoSEQ multiplex PCR; TCRdb keeps only in-frame clonotypes and omits some of them. Clone size and the V and J calls come from that table; the DNA yielded D and trimming. Altogether around 120,000 clones are present, 78% being singletons, with the ten largest covering about 2.3%. This clone was observed a few times.

The source of this sequence is a man between 70 and 80 years old with acute or convalescent COVID-19. The sequenced material came from peripheral blood. The gene calls are TRBV6-2 or TRBV6-3 and TRBJ1-2; D gene ambiguous. The CDR3: CASSSAGFYTF. Written as DNA, the CDR3 is TGTGCCAGCAGTTCCGCGGGATTCTACACCTTC.